The 12 T cell receptor beta chains reported below all come from one sample, sequenced in a study of T cell responses to AZD1222 COVID-19 vaccine. Measured with immunoSEQ multiplex PCR; TCRdb has only the in-frame clones, and not every one. Among around 140,000 clones listed, about 88% were seen once. The sequences come from peripheral blood, collected on day 0 of AZD1222 vaccination. These receptors were taken from an adult in good health.

This chain joins TRBV7-9 and TRBJ2-1; D might be TRBD2 (6 bases). Germline V lookup: CDR1 SEHNR, CDR2 FQNEAQ (reference sequence). This CDR3 spans 16 amino acids. Deletions cut 2 bases from V and 0 bases from J, with 11 bases between. The CDR3 DNA reads as TGTGCCAGCAGCTTATACTCGGGACTCTCCTACAATGAGCAGTTCTTC. Its translation is CASSLYSGLSYNEQFF. Combining the CDR3 with reference TRBV7-9 and TRBJ2-1 gives the whole variable domain DTGVSQNPRHKITKRGQNVTFRCDPISEHNRLYWYRQTLGQGPEFLTYFQNEAQLEKSRLLSDRFSAERPKGSFSTLEIQRTEQGDSAMYLCASSLYSGLSYNEQFFGPGTRLTVL.

The rearrangement links TRBV2 to TRBJ2-3; TRBD2 aligns across 7 bases. J gave up 4 bases and V 8 bases, and 6 bases lay outside the gene matches. The CDR3 is 13 amino acids. Germline CDR1 is SNHLY and CDR2 is FYNNEI. CDR3 nucleotide sequence: TGTGCCAGCCGGGCAGGGAGGGCAGATACGCAGTATTTT. It translates to CASRAGRADTQYF.

The genes are TRBV6-6 and TRBJ2-2; 11 bases map to TRBD2. This CDR3 contains 16 residues. CDR1 is MNHNY and CDR2 is SVGAGI in the germline V gene (reference sequence). V was clipped by 5 bases and J by 0 bases; unmatched bases: 2. Here the CDR3 reads CASSPGLAANTGELFF. CDR3 sequence (DNA): TGTGCCAGCAGTCCGGGACTAGCGGCGAACACCGGGGAGCTGTTTTTT.

The chain recombines TRBV7-2 with TRBJ2-7; D is unresolved. Trimming pared 4 bases from V and 3 bases from J, leaving 10 bases between. Germline V CDR1 and CDR2: SGHTA, FQGNSA. The CDR3 consists of 13 residues. Written as DNA, the CDR3 is TGTGCCAGCAGCTCCGACTTAGGCTACGAGCAGTACTTC. Residues: CASSSDLGYEQYF.

V usage is TRBV28 and J usage is TRBJ1-4; tentatively, D is TRBD1 (5 bases). The CDR3 runs 15 residues. V lost 1 base to trimming and J lost 3 bases, with 9 bases between them. The germline V gene encodes CDR1 MDHEN and CDR2 SYDVKM. In DNA, the CDR3 is TGTGCCAGCAGTTTATCGGGACGTGCTAATGAAAAACTGTTTTTT. Translating it yields CASSLSGRANEKLFF.

This rearrangement joins TRBV5-1 to TRBJ1-1; tentatively, D is TRBD1 (5 bases). CDR3 length: 13 amino acids. Trimming left V 1 base short and J 5 bases short, with 9 bases between. Germline V CDR1 and CDR2: SGHRS, YFSETQ. The CDR3 DNA is TGCGCCAGCAGCTTGAGGGGATTTACTGAAGCTTTCTTT. Its translation is CASSLRGFTEAFF.

This clone has just one count. The V call is TRBV19, the J call TRBJ1-2, with a tentative D call TRBD1 (5 bases). V gave up 2 bases and J gave up 8 bases, with 21 bases separating them. CDR3 length: 16 residues. Per germline, CDR1 LNHDA and CDR2 SQIVND (reference sequence). DNA for the CDR3: TGTGCCAGTAGTATACCTGGGGCCGAATTGGGTAAAGGCTACACCTTC. It encodes CASSIPGAELGKGYTF.

The chain has TRBV28 and TRBJ2-5; D is undetermined. Trimming removed 6 bases at V and 5 bases at J, with 10 bases between. CDR1 is MDHEN and CDR2 is SYDVKM in the germline V gene. The length of the CDR3 is 12 residues. CDR3 residues: CASSPARETQYF. CDR3 sequence (DNA): TGTGCCAGCAGCCCAGCGCGGGAGACCCAGTACTTC.

In regard to this clone: The germline gene is not matched at one end of the junction; a read error may be the cause. This CDR3 reads CASSLRGVNVLTF. The CDR3 nucleotides read TGTGCCAGCAGTTTACGAGGGGTCAACGTCCTGACTTTC. This chain uses TRBV12-3 or TRBV12-4 with TRBJ2-6; TRBD1 or TRBD2 may be the D gene (5 bases each). The CDR3 extends over 13 amino acids.

The gene calls are TRBV13 and TRBJ2-1, with D uncertain. Germline CDR1 reads PRHDT; CDR2 reads FYEKMQ (reference sequence). V was trimmed by 4 bases and J by 4 bases, leaving 8 bases between them. This CDR3 comprises 13 residues. Here the CDR3 DNA reads TGTGCCAGCAGCTCCCTGATATACAATGAGCAGTTCTTC. It specifies CASSSLIYNEQFF.

The chain employs TRBV9 and TRBJ2-7; weak D call: TRBD2 (6 bases). The CDR3 consists of 14 residues. Between the trimmed V and J ends, which lost 4 bases and 0 bases, there was a span of 11 bases. Germline CDR1 is SGDLS and CDR2 is YYNGEE. CDR3 sequence: CASSRRTNSYEQYF. The CDR3 DNA reads as TGTGCCAGCAGCCGTAGGACTAACTCCTACGAGCAGTACTTC.

This sequence joins TRBV19 and TRBJ2-1; 7 bases agree with TRBD2. The J segment lost 2 bases and the V segment lost 6 bases, leaving 19 bases of the junction unmatched. Germline V gives CDR1 LNHDA, CDR2 SQIVND (reference sequence). The CDR3 consists of 19 residues. In DNA, the CDR3 is TGTGCCAGTAGAAGGATAGGACTGGGCGGGAGAACAACCTACAATGAGCAGTTCTTC. Residues: CASRRIGLGGRTTYNEQFF.